This T cell receptor (beta chain) was identified during a study of OX40 agonist ivuxolimab in advanced cancers. Study-level background: Ivuxolimab, which is an agonistic anti-OX40 (CD134) antibody, was administered to the patients. The study, taken as a whole, reports: Relative to CD4+ cells, CD8+ T cells on average had more expanded clones.

Here immunoSEQ multiplex PCR was the method, and the copy in TCRdb shows in-frame clones only, minus some. The sample lists 60,000 to 85,000 clones; around 90% were seen once. This clone showed up just once. What it recognizes is unknown. The CDR3 is 14 residues long. V shed 1 base and J shed 5 bases, with 12 bases lying between them. In germline, CDR1 is SGHRS, CDR2 YFSETQ. The chain couples TRBV5-1 to TRBJ2-5; TRBD1 or TRBD2 may be the D gene (6 bases each). The specimen comprised CD4+ or CD8+ T cells sorted from blood, sampled in a trial of the OX40 agonist ivuxolimab. The clonotype comes from an adult with an advanced solid tumor such as melanoma, head and neck, liver or kidney cancer. CDR3 in DNA: TGCGCCAGCAGCTTGCCGGGGGCGCAGGAGACCCAGTACTTC. Translation: CASSLPGAQETQYF. Using reference TRBV5-1 and TRBJ2-5 for the parts outside the CDR3, the full variable domain is KAGVTQTPRYLIKTRGQQVTLSCSPISGHRSVSWYQQTPGQGLQFLFEYFSETQRNKGNFPGRFSGRQFSNSRSEMNVSTLELGDSALYLCASSLPGAQETQYFGPGTRLLVL.